The clone carrying this T cell receptor (beta chain) showed up just a few times. Its antigen is unknown. The data derive from a study of CD8 T cell repertoires and HIV-1 epitope variants. Study as a whole: Twenty-five autologous and known Gag and Nef epitope variant peptides each stimulated T cells separately. Notes on the study in general: Nine or ten antigen-specific TCR beta clonotypes were found; about 6 seemed cross-reactive to variants.

The germline gives CDR1 MDHEN, CDR2 SYDVKM. CDR3 size: 18 residues. V was trimmed by 4 bases and J by 4 bases, leaving 20 bases between them. TCRdb's copy holds only in-frame clones and misses some; the assay was immunoSEQ multiplex PCR. The table shows 4,500 to 7,000 clones, with around two thirds occurring only once. The sequence came from a male donor with HIV. The sequenced sample was cultured CD8+ T cells derived from PBMCs. The chain employs TRBV28 and TRBJ2-6; TRBD2 is a possible D gene (5 bases). The CDR3 is CASSSPDGMGSGANVLTF. The CDR3 DNA reads as TGTGCCAGCAGTTCACCGGACGGGATGGGCTCCGGGGCCAACGTCCTGACTTTC. The full variable domain, its missing parts supplied by reference TRBV28 and TRBJ2-6, is DVKVTQSSRYLVKRTGEKVFLECVQDMDHENMFWYRQDPGLGLRLIYFSYDVKMKEKGDIPEGYSVSREKKERFSLILESASTNQTSMYLCASSSPDGMGSGANVLTFGAGSRLTVL.